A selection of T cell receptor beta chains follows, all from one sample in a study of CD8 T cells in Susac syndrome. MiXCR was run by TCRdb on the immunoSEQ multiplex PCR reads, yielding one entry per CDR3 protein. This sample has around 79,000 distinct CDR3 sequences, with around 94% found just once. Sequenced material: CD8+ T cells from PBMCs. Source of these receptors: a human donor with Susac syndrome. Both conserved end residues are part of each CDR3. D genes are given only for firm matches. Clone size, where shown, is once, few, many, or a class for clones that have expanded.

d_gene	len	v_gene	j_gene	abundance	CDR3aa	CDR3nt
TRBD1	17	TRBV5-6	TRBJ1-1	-	CASNKRRQGRVNTEAFF	TGTGCCAGCAACAAGAGAAGACAGGGCCGGGTGAACACTGAAGCTTTCTTT
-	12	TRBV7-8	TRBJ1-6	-	CASSPGNSPLHF	TGTGCCAGCAGCCCGGGGAACTCACCCCTCCACTTT
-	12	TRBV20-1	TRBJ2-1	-	CSAAEVLREQFF	TGCAGTGCGGCGGAAGTCCTCCGCGAGCAGTTCTTC
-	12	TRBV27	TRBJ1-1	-	CASRESGTEAFF	TGTGCCAGTCGGGAGTCGGGCACTGAAGCTTTCTTT
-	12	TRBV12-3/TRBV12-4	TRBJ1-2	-	CASSLGGDGYTF	TGTGCCAGCAGTTTAGGAGGGGATGGCTACACCTTC
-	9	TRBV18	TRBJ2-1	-	CASSPEGTF	TGTGCCAGCTCACCAGAGGGGACCTTC
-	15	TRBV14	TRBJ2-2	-	CASSHYTGSPGELFF	TGTGCCAGCAGCCATTACACAGGGTCCCCCGGGGAGCTGTTTTTT
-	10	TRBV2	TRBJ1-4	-	CASGGKKLFF	TGTGCCAGCGGAGGTAAAAAACTGTTTTTT
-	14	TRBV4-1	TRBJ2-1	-	CASSQAPGGNEQFF	TGCGCCAGCAGCCAAGCACCAGGAGGCAATGAGCAGTTCTTC
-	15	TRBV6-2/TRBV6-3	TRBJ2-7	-	CASSYSAGPSYEQYF	TGTGCCAGCAGTTACTCGGCAGGACCCTCCTACGAGCAGTACTTC
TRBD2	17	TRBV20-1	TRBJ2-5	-	CSARVPPGLAGRKTQYF	TGCAGTGCTAGAGTTCCTCCTGGACTAGCGGGAAGGAAGACCCAGTACTTC
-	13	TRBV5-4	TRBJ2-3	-	CASSLDYTDTQYF	TGTGCCAGCAGCTTGGACTACACAGATACGCAGTATTTT
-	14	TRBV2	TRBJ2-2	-	CASSDPGITGELFF	TGTGCCAGCAGTGATCCAGGGATCACCGGGGAGCTGTTTTTT
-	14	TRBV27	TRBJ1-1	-	CASSLGSVNTEAFF	TGTGCCAGCAGTTTAGGGAGCGTGAACACTGAAGCTTTCTTT
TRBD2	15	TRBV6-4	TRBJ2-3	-	CASSELAGSTDTQYF	TGTGCCAGCAGTGAACTAGCGGGGAGCACAGATACGCAGTATTTT
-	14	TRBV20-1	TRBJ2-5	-	CSARDSSGATVWYF	TGCAGTGCTAGAGATTCCTCCGGGGCCACAGTATGGTACTTC
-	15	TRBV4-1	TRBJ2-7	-	CASSQGMEGPYEQYF	TGCGCCAGCAGCCAAGGCATGGAAGGGCCCTACGAGCAGTACTTC
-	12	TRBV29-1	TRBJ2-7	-	CSVEGESYEQYF	TGCAGCGTTGAAGGAGAGTCCTACGAGCAGTACTTC
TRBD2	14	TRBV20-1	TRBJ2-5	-	CSATGGTYQETQYF	TGCAGTGCTACCGGGGGGACGTACCAAGAGACCCAGTACTTC
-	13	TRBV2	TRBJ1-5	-	CASMGRQNQPQHF	TGTGCCAGCATGGGAAGACAGAATCAGCCCCAGCATTTT
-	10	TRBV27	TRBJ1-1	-	CASMGTKAFF	TGTGCCAGCATGGGGACGAAAGCTTTCTTT
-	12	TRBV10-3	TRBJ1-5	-	CAIGEDNQPQHF	TGTGCCATCGGGGAGGACAATCAGCCCCAGCATTTT
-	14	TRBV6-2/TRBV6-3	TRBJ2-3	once	CASSYDDITDTQYF	TGTGCCAGCAGTTACGACGACATCACAGATACGCAGTATTTT
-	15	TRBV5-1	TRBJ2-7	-	CASSSVGGYSYEQYF	TGCGCCAGCAGTTCGGTAGGGGGGTACTCCTACGAGCAGTACTTC
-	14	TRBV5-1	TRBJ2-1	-	CASSPPTSYNEQFF	TGCGCCAGCAGCCCCCCGACTAGTTACAATGAGCAGTTCTTC
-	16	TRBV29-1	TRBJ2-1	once	CSVEGTGTLPYNEQFF	TGCAGCGTTGAAGGCACGGGTACCCTCCCCTACAATGAGCAGTTCTTC
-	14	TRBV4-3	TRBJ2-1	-	CASSQDSGWHEQFF	TGCGCCAGCAGCCAAGATTCCGGGTGGCATGAGCAGTTCTTC
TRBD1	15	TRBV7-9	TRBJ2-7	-	CASSSSGTVFYEQYF	TGTGCCAGCAGCTCCTCCGGGACAGTTTTCTACGAGCAGTACTTC
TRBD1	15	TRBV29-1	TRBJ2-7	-	CSVLGQGATGYEQYF	TGCAGCGTTTTGGGACAGGGGGCAACGGGCTACGAGCAGTACTTC
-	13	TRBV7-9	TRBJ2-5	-	CASSLALMDTQYF	TGTGCCAGCAGCTTAGCGCTAATGGATACCCAGTACTTC
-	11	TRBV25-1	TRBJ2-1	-	CASTPDNEQFF	TGTGCCAGCACCCCCGACAATGAGCAGTTCTTC
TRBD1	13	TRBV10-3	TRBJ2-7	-	CAISDRGFDEQYF	TGTGCCATCAGTGACAGGGGGTTCGACGAGCAGTACTTC
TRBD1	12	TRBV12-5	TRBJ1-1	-	CASGQSTGGAFF	TGTGCTAGTGGTCAATCCACAGGGGGAGCTTTCTTT
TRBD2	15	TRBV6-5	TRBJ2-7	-	CASSESTSGSYEQYF	TGTGCCAGCAGTGAATCGACTAGCGGGTCCTACGAGCAGTACTTC
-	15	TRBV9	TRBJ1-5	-	CASSGGAASNQPQHF	TGTGCCAGCAGCGGCGGGGCAGCTAGCAATCAGCCCCAGCATTTT
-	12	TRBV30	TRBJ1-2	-	CACWGQVYGYTF	TGTGCCTGCTGGGGACAAGTCTATGGCTACACCTTC
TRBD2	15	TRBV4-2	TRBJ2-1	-	CASSQRGGRNHEQFF	TGTGCCAGCAGCCAGCGGGGGGGCCGCAATCATGAGCAGTTCTTC
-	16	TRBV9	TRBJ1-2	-	CASSGDSRTVPYGYTF	TGTGCCAGCAGCGGTGACAGTCGAACTGTCCCCTATGGCTACACCTTC
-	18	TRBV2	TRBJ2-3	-	CASSERKWSGQAQDTQYF	TGTGCCAGCAGTGAACGGAAATGGTCAGGCCAGGCCCAGGATACGCAGTATTTT
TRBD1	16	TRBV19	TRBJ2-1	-	CASSIRGQGSPNEQFF	TGTGCCAGTAGTATACGTGGACAGGGGTCCCCCAATGAGCAGTTCTTC
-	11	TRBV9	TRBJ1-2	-	CATKRVDGYTF	TGTGCCACTAAGAGGGTGGATGGCTACACCTTC
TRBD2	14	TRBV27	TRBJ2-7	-	CASSPSGGVYEQYF	TGTGCCAGCAGTCCTAGCGGGGGCGTTTACGAGCAGTACTTC